This T cell receptor (beta chain) was profiled in a study of post-analysis software for immune sequencing data. Study overall: There were relapsing-remitting, secondary progressive and progressive-relapsing multiple sclerosis among the disease courses included. Findings and caveats of the study: Same-batch samples co-clustered strongly by F measure. With TRBV5-6, TRBV5-1 and TRBV20-1 included, about five TRBV segments were more frequent in patients than in controls. In multiple sclerosis, normalized Chao1 diversity was significantly below that of controls.

This clonotype was observed a few times. Its target is unknown. The authors incorporated unique molecular identifiers into the TCR beta cDNA libraries. It was from roughly 1.1 to 9.2 million T cells that about 540,000 cDNA molecules came. MiXCR, run by TCRdb on the PCR reads, gives a single entry per CDR3 protein. The data show about half a million distinct CDR3 sequences, around a third seen once. V lost 5 bases and J lost 2, with 13 bases in between. CDR3 length: 14 amino acids. Germline V gene data show CDR1 as MNHEY and CDR2 as SVGAGI. The J gene is TRBJ2-7, the V gene TRBV6-5, with D possibly matching TRBD2 (6 bases). This receptor was obtained from a girl aged 2 to 17 with multiple sclerosis. Material for sequencing was blood. CDR3 bases: TGTGCCAGCAGTCCCGGCAAGCGGGCCTACGAGCAGTACTTC. This sequence encodes CASSPGKRAYEQYF.